The 10 T cell receptor beta chains in this list originate from one sample, sequenced in a study of blood T cell repertoires in COVID-19. Generated by immunoSEQ multiplex PCR, the TCRdb table keeps only in-frame clones and is missing some. Here the sample spans 200,000 to 250,000 clones, 80% to 95% being singletons. The sample was PBMCs or T cells enriched from blood (not recorded which). The receptors originated from a woman in her late teens or twenties who had recovered from COVID-19.

This clone came up once. This sequence joins TRBV5-6 and TRBJ1-5; D not certain. The CDR3 sequence is 15 residues long. Trimming shortened V by 0 bases and J by 6 bases, and 13 bases separated the two germline ends. Germline-derived CDR1 and CDR2 are SGHDT and YYEEEE. The CDR3 is CASSLGRSEAQPQHF. The CDR3 bases are TGTGCCAGCAGCTTGGGGCGGTCAGAGGCTCAGCCCCAGCATTTT.

V usage is TRBV11-2 and J usage is TRBJ1-2, with D uncertain. The germline gives CDR1 SGHAT, CDR2 FQNNGV. The CDR3 is 12 residues long. V shed 5 bases and J shed 4 bases, with 8 bases lying between them. CDR3 sequence: CASSAVPYGYTF. DNA for the CDR3: TGTGCCAGCAGCGCGGTCCCCTATGGCTACACCTTC.

The chain couples TRBV28 to TRBJ1-4; 10 nucleotides line up with TRBD1. The germline CDR1 and CDR2 sequences are MDHEN and SYDVKM. The CDR3 spans 13 residues. The V gene end was trimmed by 6 bases and the J gene end by 8 bases; junction bases not matched to a gene: 3. The CDR3 protein is CASRTGGQEKLFF. The CDR3 DNA reads as TGTGCCAGCAGGACAGGGGGCCAAGAAAAACTGTTTTTT.

This clone occurred once. The gene calls are TRBV6-7 and TRBJ1-4, with D possibly TRBD1 on 5 matching bases. TRBV6-7 is labeled an ORF, and its function is uncertain. This CDR3 is built from 17 residues. Trimming shortened V by 5 bases and J by 0 bases, and 16 bases separated the two germline ends. This CDR3 reads CASSKGVAGPTNEKLFF. The CDR3 coding sequence is TGTGCCAGCAGTAAAGGGGTTGCCGGACCAACTAATGAAAAACTGTTTTTT.

V is TRBV7-2 and J is TRBJ1-6, with 9 bases fitting TRBD1. The V segment lost 1 base and the J segment 8 bases; nucleotides outside the gene matches: 3. Germline V gene lookup returns CDR1 SGHTA and CDR2 FQGNSA. CDR3 length equals 15 residues. CDR3 nucleotides: TGTGCCAGCAGCTTAGGGACAGGGGAGGATTCACCCCTCCACTTT. Translating it yields CASSLGTGEDSPLHF. The variable domain in full, with the rest retrieved from reference TRBV7-2 and TRBJ1-6, is GAGVSQSPSNKVTEKGKDVELRCDPISGHTALYWYRQSLGQGLEFLIYFQGNSAPDKSGLPSDRFSAERTGGSVSTLTIQRTQQEDSAVYLCASSLGTGEDSPLHFGNGTRLTVT.

The chain has TRBV27 and TRBJ2-1; D unclear. V lost 3 bases and J 6 bases, leaving 9 bases between the germline ends. This CDR3 spans 13 amino acids. Germline lookup yields CDR1 MNHEY and CDR2 SMNVEV (reference sequence). The DNA of the CDR3 is TGTGCCAGCAGTTTGCTAGTCTCCAATGAGCAGTTCTTC. Amino acids: CASSLLVSNEQFF.

V and J are TRBV7-2 and TRBJ2-1, with 11 bases fitting TRBD2. The junction had 4 bases not matched to a gene; V was cut back by 4 bases and J by 5 bases. Per germline, CDR1 SGHTA and CDR2 FQGNSA. There are 15 residues in the CDR3. CDR3 sequence reads: CASSWTSGPNNEQFF. CDR3 nucleotides: TGTGCCAGCAGCTGGACTAGCGGGCCGAACAATGAGCAGTTCTTC.

The chain links TRBV6-5 to TRBJ2-5; 11 nucleotides align to TRBD2. The junction had 5 bases not matched to a gene; V was cut back by 3 bases and J by 2 bases. From germline, CDR1 is MNHEY and CDR2 SVGAGI. The CDR3 consists of 16 residues. The CDR3 loop is CASSYSGTSGQETQYF. The CDR3 DNA reads as TGTGCCAGCAGTTATTCCGGGACTAGCGGTCAAGAGACCCAGTACTTC.

V and J are TRBV6-5 and TRBJ2-3, with D unresolved. The V end was cut by 0 bases, the J end by 0 bases, with 10 bases between. This CDR3 spans 16 amino acids. Germline V CDR1 and CDR2: MNHEY, SVGAGI. CDR3 protein: CASSYSYPPSTDTQYF. CDR3 DNA sequence: TGTGCCAGCAGTTACTCGTATCCTCCTAGCACAGATACGCAGTATTTT.

V usage is TRBV7-2 and J usage is TRBJ2-5; TRBD2 agrees at 11 bases. Trimming removed 6 bases from V and 5 bases from J; junction bases left unmatched: 8. From germline, CDR1 is SGHTA and CDR2 FQGNSA. The CDR3 spans 15 residues. The CDR3 nucleotides are TGTGCCAGCAGTAATAGCGGGGGGGCCGCGGAGACCCAGTACTTC. This sequence encodes CASSNSGGAAETQYF. Combining the CDR3 with reference TRBV7-2 and TRBJ2-5 gives the whole variable domain GAGVSQSPSNKVTEKGKDVELRCDPISGHTALYWYRQSLGQGLEFLIYFQGNSAPDKSGLPSDRFSAERTGGSVSTLTIQRTQQEDSAVYLCASSNSGGAAETQYFGPGTRLLVL.